This T cell receptor (beta chain) emerged from a study of CD8+ T cells in alopecia areata. Extraction and reverse transcription of RNA yielded cDNA as the sequencing template. Sequencing was performed with immunoSEQ multiplex PCR; in TCRdb, only in-frame clones are kept and a portion is missing. The sample carries roughly 200,000 clones, about 48% recorded once. Study results and limitations: Lesional scalp displayed greater clonality than normal scalp, most notably in alopecia totalis/universalis. The study found tofacitinib significantly decreased scalp clonality and expanded CD8+ clones among the top 100.

This sample's treatment: oral pan-JAK inhibitor, 5-10 mg twice daily. Lesional scalp tissue (obtained by punch biopsy) and peripheral blood were collected from alopecia areata patients. The authors sorted CD4+ and CD8+ T cells from PBMCs. The CDR3 has 15 residues. V lost 3 bases and J 1 base, leaving 13 bases between the germline ends. Looked up from germline, CDR1 is LGHNA and CDR2 is YSLEER. This clone was observed a single time. Its antigen is still unknown. The specimen comprised CD8+ T cells sorted from blood, sampled at week 24, from a patient treated with tofacitinib. The TCR comes from a human donor with alopecia areata. The chain recombines TRBV4-3 with TRBJ2-7; D perhaps matches TRBD2 (6 bases). The CDR3 reads CASSHNRRGSYEQYF. The CDR3 bases are TGCGCCAGCAGCCACAACAGGAGGGGTTCCTACGAGCAGTACTTC.